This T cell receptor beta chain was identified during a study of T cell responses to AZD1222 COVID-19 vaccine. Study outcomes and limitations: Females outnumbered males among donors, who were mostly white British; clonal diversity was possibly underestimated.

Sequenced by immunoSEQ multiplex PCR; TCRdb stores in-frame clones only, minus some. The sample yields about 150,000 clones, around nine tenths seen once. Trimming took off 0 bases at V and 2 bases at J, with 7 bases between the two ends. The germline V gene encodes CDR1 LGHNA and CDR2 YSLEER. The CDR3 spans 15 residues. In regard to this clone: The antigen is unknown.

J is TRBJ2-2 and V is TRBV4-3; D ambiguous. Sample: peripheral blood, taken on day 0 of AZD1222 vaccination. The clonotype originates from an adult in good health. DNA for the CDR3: TGCGCCAGCAGCCAAGAGTGGACCAACACCGGGGAGCTGTTTTTT. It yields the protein CASSQEWTNTGELFF.